This TCR beta chain was retrieved from a study of shared clonotypes between healthy human individuals. Overall study: Researchers drew samples from two women and a few men aged 18 to 49.

The material for each subset, its genomic DNA, was split evenly across several immunoSEQ plates. The table came from immunoSEQ multiplex PCR; TCRdb's copy has only in-frame clones and leaves some out. Counted here are about 460,000 clones, roughly three quarters occurring once; the ten biggest clones make up 12%. Donors had no recently reported acute infections or vaccinations and were HIV-negative. Germline CDR1 is SNHLY and CDR2 is FYNNEI. Between the trimmed V and J ends, which lost 6 bases and 9 bases, there was a span of 15 bases. The CDR3 is 13 residues long. This receptor was taken from a woman between 40 and 50 years old in good health. Some clones in this sample may be carry-over from other donors' samples. V and J are TRBV2 and TRBJ1-5, with unresolved D. Sequencing used PBMCs. DNA for the CDR3: TGTGCCAGCAGCCCTGACGGACCCAGGCCCCAGCATTTT. Translated, it gives CASSPDGPRPQHF. Drawing the rest from reference TRBV2 and TRBJ1-5, the complete variable domain is EPEVTQTPSHQVTQMGQEVILRCVPISNHLYFYWYRQILGQKVEFLVSFYNNEISEKSEIFDDQFSVERPDGSNFTLKIRSTKLEDSAMYFCASSPDGPRPQHFGDGTRLSIL.